These 27 T cell receptor beta chains came from one sample sequenced in a study of cytomegalovirus exposure and HLA in healthy donors. PCR primers comprised 60 Vbeta and 13 Jbeta primers. Clones were read by immunoSEQ multiplex PCR, and TCRdb kept only the in-frame ones, dropping some. The sample has about 99,000 clones; over 60% are singletons. The specimen was PBMCs. These receptors all stem from a man in his 60s in good health and CMV-seropositive.

The genes are TRBV4-1 and TRBJ1-1, with 7 bases identical to TRBD1. This CDR3 has 14 residues. The V and J ends lost 5 bases and 5 bases, in that order; junction bases with no gene match: 8. Germline CDR1 is MGHRA and CDR2 is YSYEKL. The CDR3 nucleotides are TGCGCCAGCAGCTCGGGACAGTTAGATACTGAAGCTTTCTTT. Its translation is CASSSGQLDTEAFF.

The chain carries TRBV25-1 and TRBJ1-1, with D possibly being TRBD1 (5 bases). CDR1 and CDR2 from the germline V gene are MGHDK and SYGVNS. Trimming removed 3 bases at V and 0 bases at J, with 20 bases between. This CDR3 contains 18 residues. CDR3 nucleotide sequence: TGTGCCAGCAGTGACCAGTCGTCTCGGGGGGTTTTGAACACTGAAGCTTTCTTT. Its translation: CASSDQSSRGVLNTEAFF.

The J gene is TRBJ2-5, the V gene TRBV11-3; no reliable D call. V was shortened by 1 base and J by 1 base, with 7 bases between the two germline ends. The CDR3 consists of 14 residues. Looked up from germline, CDR1 is SGHNT and CDR2 is YENEEA. The CDR3 loop reads CASSLGRGQETQYF. The CDR3 DNA reads as TGTGCCAGCAGCTTAGGTAGAGGCCAAGAGACCCAGTACTTC. Using reference TRBV11-3 and TRBJ2-5 for the parts outside the CDR3, the full variable domain is EAGVVQSPRYKIIEKKQPVAFWCNPISGHNTLYWYLQNLGQGPELLIRYENEEAVDDSQLPKDRFSAERLKGVDSTLKIQPAELGDSAVYLCASSLGRGQETQYFGPGTRLLVL.

The chain employs TRBV7-8 and TRBJ1-1, with D perhaps TRBD1 (5 bases). Trimming pared 5 bases from V and 5 bases from J, leaving 9 bases between. Germline CDR1 SGHVS, CDR2 FQNEAQ. The CDR3 sequence is 12 residues long. The CDR3 is CASSVGGTEAFF. The CDR3 DNA is TGTGCCAGCAGCGTGGGGGGTACTGAAGCTTTCTTT.

The chain employs TRBV11-2 and TRBJ1-1; D is perhaps TRBD1 (5 bases). The CDR3 spans 13 residues. V was shortened by 1 base and J by 8 bases, with 11 bases between the two germline ends. Per germline, CDR1 SGHAT and CDR2 FQNNGV. In DNA form, the CDR3 reads TGTGCCAGCAGCTTAGGGACATCGAGAGAAGCTTTCTTT. It encodes CASSLGTSREAFF.

This clone was counted once. The chain employs TRBV19 and TRBJ2-5, with a weak D call TRBD2 (5 bases). V lost 6 bases, J lost 5 bases, and 19 bases lay in between. The CDR3 covers 15 residues. Germline CDR1 and CDR2: LNHDA and SQIVND (reference sequence). The CDR3 coding sequence is TGTGCCAGTAGGCCCCGGGGTTCGGCTCGGGAGACCCAGTACTTC. Amino acids: CASRPRGSARETQYF.

V and J are TRBV11-2 and TRBJ2-5; 7 bases match TRBD1. The junction had 3 bases not matched to a gene; V was cut back by 5 bases and J by 3 bases. CDR1 and CDR2 from the germline V gene are SGHAT and FQNNGV. The CDR3 is 13 amino acids. The CDR3 nucleotides are TGTGCCAGCAGCCGAGACAGGGAAGAGACCCAGTACTTC. Its translation: CASSRDREETQYF.

The rearrangement uses TRBV6-4 and TRBJ1-6, with TRBD1 matching 11 bases. V lost 2 bases, J lost 12 bases, and 3 bases stayed unmatched. CDR3 length equals 14 residues. Germline CDR1 MRHNA, CDR2 SNTAGT. CDR3 in DNA: TGTGCCAGCAGTGACCGGACAGGGGGCCTACCCCTCCACTTT. Translated: CASSDRTGGLPLHF.

This clone was counted only a few times. The V gene is TRBV12-5, the J gene TRBJ2-7; D may be TRBD1 (5 bases). V was shortened by 0 bases and J by 6 bases, with 9 bases between the two germline ends. Germline V gene lookup returns CDR1 LGHNT and CDR2 FRNRAP. The CDR3 is 13 residues long. Written as DNA, the CDR3 is TGTGCTAGTGGTTTGGTAGAAGGGGCCGAGCAGTACTTC. Protein: CASGLVEGAEQYF.

The CDR3 here is CASSVASAETQYF. In DNA, the CDR3 is TGTGCCAGCAGCGTAGCTAGCGCCGAGACCCAGTACTTC. The chain joins TRBV9 to TRBJ2-5; tentative D call: TRBD2 (6 bases). V lost 0 bases, J lost 5 bases, and 8 bases lay in between. The germline V gene has CDR1 SGDLS and CDR2 YYNGEE. CDR3 length: 13 amino acids.

The chain links TRBV6-5 to TRBJ1-5; 7 nucleotides align to TRBD1. Germline V gene lookup returns CDR1 MNHEY and CDR2 SVGAGI. V shed 2 bases and J 3 bases; nucleotides not matched to a gene: 4. CDR3 size: 15 residues. CDR3 residues: CASSYRQGFNQPQHF. The DNA of the CDR3 is TGTGCCAGCAGTTACCGACAGGGTTTCAATCAGCCCCAGCATTTT.

The rearrangement joins TRBV7-6 to TRBJ1-2; 12 nucleotides align to TRBD1. The V and J ends lost 2 bases and 8 bases, in that order; junction bases with no gene match: 6. CDR1 is SGHVS and CDR2 is FNYEAQ in the germline V gene. This CDR3 has 15 residues. The DNA of the CDR3 is TGTGCCAGCAGCTTAATGGGACAGGGGGCAGAGGGCTACACCTTC. Translating it yields CASSLMGQGAEGYTF.

A single count supports this clone. The gene calls are TRBV18 and TRBJ2-7; 9 bases align to TRBD1. The V segment lost 3 bases and the J segment 0 bases; nucleotides outside the gene matches: 3. The CDR3 runs to 15 residues. In germline, CDR1 is KGHSH, CDR2 LQKENI. CDR3 sequence reads: CASSPGTGSSYEQYF. For the CDR3, the DNA is TGTGCCAGCTCACCCGGGACAGGGAGCTCCTACGAGCAGTACTTC.

The table lists this clone with a few counts. The CDR3 spells CASSLGPLGTGSYEQYF. CDR3 DNA sequence: TGCGCCAGCAGCTTGGGTCCCCTTGGGACAGGGTCCTACGAGCAGTACTTC. The chain joins TRBV5-1 to TRBJ2-7, with TRBD1 matching 9 bases. The CDR3 sequence is 17 residues long. After removal of 0 bases from V and 1 base from J, the junction contained 8 bases not matched to a gene. CDR1 SGHRS and CDR2 YFSETQ come from the germline V gene.

V gene TRBV5-1 combines with J gene TRBJ2-4, with 7 bases aligning to TRBD2. In germline, CDR1 is SGHRS, CDR2 YFSETQ. V dropped 5 bases and J dropped 10; count of bases not matched to a gene: 9. The CDR3 has 13 residues. CDR3 coding DNA: TGCGCCAGCAGGCGGGGGACCGAGGAAATTCAGTACTTC. This translates into CASRRGTEEIQYF.

V usage is TRBV14 and J usage is TRBJ2-5; D uncertain. Trimming shortened V by 4 bases and J by 0 bases, and 9 bases separated the two germline ends. Germline assignment: CDR1 SGHDN and CDR2 FVKESK. The CDR3 has 14 amino acids. The CDR3 reads CASSRARYQETQYF. Written as DNA, the CDR3 is TGTGCCAGCAGCCGGGCCCGGTACCAAGAGACCCAGTACTTC.

As for this clone: The same CDR3 can be traced to other DNA sequences in this sample. The gene calls are TRBV5-4 and TRBJ2-5; no definite D call. Looked up from germline, CDR1 is SGHNT and CDR2 is YYREEE (reference sequence). This CDR3 comprises 13 residues. V gave up 0 bases and J gave up 2 bases, with 5 bases separating them. The CDR3 here is CASSLALQETQYF. The CDR3 DNA is TGTGCCAGCAGCTTGGCGTTGCAAGAGACCCAGTACTTC.

The chain couples TRBV7-6 to TRBJ2-1; D call uncertain. Germline CDR1 SGHVS, CDR2 FNYEAQ. The CDR3 length is 12 residues. V dropped 3 bases and J dropped 3 bases, with 3 bases sitting between them. The CDR3 reads CASSFFYNEQFF. The DNA of the CDR3 is TGTGCCAGCAGCTTCTTCTACAATGAGCAGTTCTTC.

The rearrangement uses TRBV19 and TRBJ1-1; unclear D gene. The germline gives CDR1 LNHDA, CDR2 SQIVND (reference sequence). The CDR3 runs to 15 residues. V was shortened by 3 bases and J by 1 base, with 12 bases between the two germline ends. This chain's CDR3 is CASSIRVGGNTEAFF. The CDR3 DNA reads TGTGCCAGTAGTATTCGGGTAGGAGGGAACACTGAAGCTTTCTTT.

CDR3 bases: TGTGCCAGCAGCTTAAGACAGGGTAATTCACCCCTCCACTTT. It codes for CASSLRQGNSPLHF. V and J are TRBV11-2 and TRBJ1-6, with 7 bases matching TRBD1. The CDR3 totals 14 residues. V shed 2 bases and J 6 bases; nucleotides not matched to a gene: 1. The germline CDR1 and CDR2 sequences are SGHAT and FQNNGV.

V usage is TRBV15 and J usage is TRBJ1-3; possibly TRBD1 for D (6 bases). This CDR3 spans 15 amino acids. Trimming pared 4 bases from V and 3 bases from J, leaving 13 bases between. Germline V gene sequence: CDR1 LNHNV, CDR2 YYDKDF (reference sequence). CDR3 nucleotides: TGTGCCACCAGCACGACCGGGACAATTGGAAACACCATATATTTT. It specifies CATSTTGTIGNTIYF.

This clone was counted once. The rearrangement links TRBV19 to TRBJ2-7; a weak D match, TRBD2 (6 bases). Germline CDR1 LNHDA, CDR2 SQIVND (reference sequence). The CDR3 runs 17 residues. Between the trimmed V and J ends, which lost 5 bases and 0 bases, there was a span of 20 bases. This CDR3 is CASSPWTGAGSSYEQYF. The CDR3 DNA follows: TGTGCCAGTAGTCCGTGGACTGGGGCGGGGAGCTCCTACGAGCAGTACTTC.

This sequence joins TRBV19 and TRBJ1-4, with D maybe TRBD1 (6 bases). The germline V gene encodes CDR1 LNHDA and CDR2 SQIVND (reference sequence). The CDR3 runs to 14 residues. Trimming shortened V by 11 bases and J by 2 bases, and 15 bases separated the two germline ends. CDR3 amino acids: CAARGGATNEKLFF. The CDR3 nucleotides are TGTGCCGCCAGGGGTGGGGCGACTAATGAAAAACTGTTTTTT.

This clone was recorded once. The rearrangement joins TRBV5-1 to TRBJ2-5; TRBD2 matches 15 bases. Trimming removed 3 bases from V and 5 bases from J; junction bases left unmatched: 5. The CDR3 spans 16 residues. The germline V gene encodes CDR1 SGHRS and CDR2 YFSETQ. For the CDR3, the DNA is TGCGCCAGCAGCTCCGGACTAGCGGGGGGGAGGGAGACCCAGTACTTC. This encodes CASSSGLAGGRETQYF.

This chain connects TRBV6-5 to TRBJ2-7; TRBD1 agrees at 7 bases. CDR3 size: 16 residues. V was pared by 4 bases and J by 0 bases, with 9 bases of the junction left unmatched. Germline values: CDR1 MNHEY, CDR2 SVGAGI. The CDR3 is CASSSYGTASSYEQYF. CDR3 bases: TGTGCCAGCAGTTCTTATGGGACAGCGAGCTCCTACGAGCAGTACTTC.

V is TRBV30 and J is TRBJ2-2; D is unclear. Between the trimmed V and J ends, which lost 7 bases and 0 bases, there was a span of 12 bases. CDR3 size: 14 residues. Germline V gene lookup returns CDR1 GTSNPN and CDR2 SVGIG (reference sequence). This CDR3 is CALPSVSNTGELFF. Written as DNA, the CDR3 is TGTGCCTTGCCCAGCGTTTCGAACACCGGGGAGCTGTTTTTT.

This rearrangement joins TRBV19 to TRBJ2-7; tentatively, D is TRBD2 (6 bases). The V gene's germline CDR1 is LNHDA and CDR2 SQIVND (reference sequence). The CDR3 is 14 amino acids. Deletions cut 3 bases from V and 1 base from J, with 10 bases between. CDR3 DNA: TGTGCCAGTAGTATCGTGGCGGGATCCTACGAGCAGTACTTC. Translation gives CASSIVAGSYEQYF.